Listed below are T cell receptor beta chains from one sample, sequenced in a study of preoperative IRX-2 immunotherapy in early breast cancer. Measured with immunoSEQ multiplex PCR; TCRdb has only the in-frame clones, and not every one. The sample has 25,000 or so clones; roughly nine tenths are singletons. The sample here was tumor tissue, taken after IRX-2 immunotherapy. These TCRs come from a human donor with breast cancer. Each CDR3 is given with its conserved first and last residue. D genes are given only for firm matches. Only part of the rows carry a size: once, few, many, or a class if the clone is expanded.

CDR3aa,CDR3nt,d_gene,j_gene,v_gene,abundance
CASSLGITGELFF,TGTGCCAGCAGCTTGGGGATCACCGGGGAGCTGTTTTTT,NA,TRBJ2-2,TRBV5-4,NA
CASSPTGHSNQPQHF,TGTGCCAGCAGCCCGACAGGACATAGCAATCAGCCCCAGCATTTT,NA,TRBJ1-5,TRBV7-2,NA
CASTTGQWEETQYF,TGCGCCAGCACGACGGGGCAGTGGGAAGAGACCCAGTACTTC,NA,TRBJ2-5,TRBV10-1,NA
CASSYRDRGPGANVLTF,TGTGCCAGCAGCTACCGGGACAGGGGGCCCGGGGCCAACGTCCTGACTTTC,TRBD1,TRBJ2-6,TRBV7-8,NA
CASGGQMGSRMDTQYF,TGTGCTAGTGGTGGACAGATGGGGAGCCGAATGGATACGCAGTATTTT,NA,TRBJ2-3,TRBV12-5,NA
CASRLTTGEGTQYF,TGTGCCAGCAGGTTGACCACAGGGGAGGGTACGCAGTATTTT,NA,TRBJ2-3,TRBV6-5,NA
CASSPPGGVFYEQYF,TGCGCCAGCAGCCCCCCCGGAGGGGTATTCTACGAGCAGTACTTC,NA,TRBJ2-7,TRBV5-1,NA
CASSLVGWGVQNEQFF,TGTGCCAGCAGCTTAGTTGGTTGGGGGGTCCAGAATGAGCAGTTCTTC,NA,TRBJ2-1,TRBV13,NA
CASSAGTSGNTIYF,TGTGCCAGCAGCGCGGGCACCTCTGGAAACACCATATATTTT,NA,TRBJ1-3,TRBV9,NA
CASSVGLVGVNTEAFF,TGTGCCAGCAGCGTAGGTCTGGTAGGGGTGAACACTGAAGCTTTCTTT,NA,TRBJ1-1,TRBV9,NA
CASGLGLRQDNTGELFF,TGTGCTAGTGGTTTGGGCCTGCGGCAGGATAACACCGGGGAGCTGTTTTTT,NA,TRBJ2-2,TRBV12-5,NA
CASSIGSTATNEKLFF,TGTGCCAGTAGTATAGGCAGTACTGCAACTAATGAAAAACTGTTTTTT,NA,TRBJ1-4,TRBV19,NA
CASTLRAALGQPQHF,TGTGCCAGCACCCTAAGGGCTGCCCTTGGACAGCCCCAGCATTTT,NA,TRBJ1-5,TRBV6-1,medium-sized
CSVPGGQETQYF,TGCAGCGTCCCCGGGGGTCAAGAGACCCAGTACTTC,NA,TRBJ2-5,TRBV29-1,NA
CASSAGIYEQYF,TGTGCCAGTTCCGCAGGGATCTACGAGCAGTACTTC,NA,TRBJ2-7,TRBV19,NA
CASSTGQGGPYEQYF,TGTGCCAGTAGTACTGGACAGGGGGGACCCTACGAGCAGTACTTC,TRBD1,TRBJ2-7,TRBV19,NA
CASRAGTVNTGELFF,TGTGCCAGCAGAGCCGGGACAGTAAACACCGGGGAGCTGTTTTTT,TRBD1,TRBJ2-2,TRBV2,NA
CASSRDRGREEQFF,TGTGCCAGCAGCCGGGACAGGGGGCGCGAGGAGCAGTTCTTC,TRBD1,TRBJ2-1,TRBV5-6,NA
CASSPDNGYEQYF,TGTGCCAGCAGCCCCGATAACGGCTACGAGCAGTACTTC,NA,TRBJ2-7,TRBV4-2,NA
CAISDFDRTYEQYF,TGTGCCATCAGTGATTTCGACAGAACCTACGAGCAGTACTTC,NA,TRBJ2-7,TRBV10-3,once
CAWGAGSKNSPLHF,TGTGCCTGGGGGGCGGGCAGCAAGAATTCACCCCTCCACTTT,NA,TRBJ1-6,TRBV30,NA
CSALAGLTDTQYF,TGCAGCGCCTTAGCGGGGCTCACAGATACGCAGTATTTT,TRBD2,TRBJ2-3,TRBV29-1,NA
CASSSTGNNYEQYF,TGCGCCAGCAGCTCCACAGGGAATAACTACGAGCAGTACTTC,NA,TRBJ2-7,TRBV5-1,NA
CASSPGGDTQYF,TGTGCCAGCTCACCAGGGGGAGATACGCAGTATTTT,NA,TRBJ2-3,TRBV18,NA
CASSQDGTPPYEQYF,TGCGCCAGCAGCCAAGACGGGACACCTCCCTACGAGCAGTACTTC,NA,TRBJ2-7,TRBV4-1,NA
CASSRGRETEAFF,TGTGCCAGCTCACGGGGCAGGGAGACTGAAGCTTTCTTT,NA,TRBJ1-1,TRBV18,once
CASSPSEYNEQFF,TGTGCCAGCAGCCCTAGCGAGTACAATGAGCAGTTCTTC,NA,TRBJ2-1,TRBV5-4,NA
CASSLSPPGRGISGNTIYF,TGTGCCAGCAGTTTATCCCCACCAGGGCGGGGAATTTCAGGAAACACCATATATTTT,NA,TRBJ1-3,TRBV27,NA
CAWSVTVNTGELFF,TGTGCCTGGAGTGTGACAGTGAACACCGGGGAGCTGTTTTTT,NA,TRBJ2-2,TRBV30,NA
CASSGQGGLGYTF,TGCGCCAGCAGTGGGCAGGGGGGTCTTGGCTACACCTTC,TRBD1,TRBJ1-2,TRBV10-1,few
CASSLLAGGPSGEQYF,TGTGCCAGCAGTCTCCTAGCGGGAGGGCCCAGCGGCGAGCAGTACTTC,TRBD2,TRBJ2-7,TRBV27,NA
CASSDRGWFGANVLTF,TGTGCCAGCAGCGACAGGGGTTGGTTTGGGGCCAACGTCCTGACTTTC,TRBD1,TRBJ2-6,TRBV7-2,NA
CASSQDWGSGTDTQYF,TGTGCCAGCAGCCAAGATTGGGGGAGTGGCACAGATACGCAGTATTTT,NA,TRBJ2-3,TRBV14,NA
CASRGQETQYF,TGCGCCAGCAGGGGGCAAGAGACCCAGTACTTC,NA,TRBJ2-5,TRBV10-2,NA
CASSLAVTSYHEQYF,TGTGCCAGCAGCTTAGCTGTGACTAGCTACCACGAGCAGTACTTC,TRBD2,TRBJ2-7,TRBV7-2,NA
CASSGGGVRETQYF,TGCGCCAGCAGCGGAGGGGGCGTGAGGGAGACCCAGTACTTC,NA,TRBJ2-5,TRBV5-1,few
CASSLAVRGYTF,TGTGCCAGCAGCTTGGCCGTCCGAGGCTACACCTTC,NA,TRBJ1-2,TRBV7-9,NA
CASSLSGGTEAFF,TGTGCCAGCAGTTTATCGGGGGGAACTGAAGCTTTCTTT,NA,TRBJ1-1,TRBV27,NA
CATPTENGYTF,TGTGCCACCCCGACAGAAAATGGCTACACCTTC,NA,TRBJ1-2,TRBV19,NA
CASSRTSGGAGGTDTQYF,TGTGCCAGTAGCAGGACTAGCGGGGGGGCTGGAGGCACAGATACGCAGTATTTT,TRBD2,TRBJ2-3,TRBV19,NA
CASSLTGTGPGANVLTF,TGTGCCAGCAGCTTGACCGGGACAGGGCCTGGGGCCAACGTCCTGACTTTC,TRBD1,TRBJ2-6,TRBV5-4,NA
CASLQGSWETQYF,TGTGCCAGCCTACAGGGTTCCTGGGAGACCCAGTACTTC,NA,TRBJ2-5,TRBV2,once
CAWGPRGLFTQYF,TGTGCCTGGGGCCCACGGGGACTTTTCACGCAGTATTTT,NA,TRBJ2-3,TRBV30,NA
CAISDGLDNEQFF,TGTGCCATCAGTGATGGGCTGGACAATGAGCAGTTCTTC,NA,TRBJ2-1,TRBV10-3,NA
CASSQVPNYGYTF,TGCGCCAGCAGCCAGGTACCTAACTATGGCTACACCTTC,NA,TRBJ1-2,TRBV4-1,NA
CASRTGESIQYF,TGTGCCAGCAGAACGGGGGAATCCATTCAGTACTTC,NA,TRBJ2-4,TRBV6-5,NA